This T cell receptor (beta chain) was observed in a study of blood T cells in healthy people across ages. Findings of the study overall: As age increased, TCR beta diversity per million T cells fell in a roughly linear fashion. Both naive CD4+ cell counts and diversity were greater in long-lived donors than in aged donors. A strong correlation between TCR beta diversity and naive T cell percentage was seen.

The donors, healthy Caucasians from Russia, were aged about 6 to 95. With a J-beta primer mix and a sample-barcoded 5' primer, a second PCR ran about 7 to 12 cycles. TCRdb itself ran the 5' RACE reads through MiXCR, one entry per CDR3 protein. Here the sample spans roughly 680,000 distinct CDR3 sequences, more than 45% being singletons. This clonotype was picked up many times. Its antigen is not known. Germline CDR1 reads MNHNS; CDR2 reads SASEGT. Germline trimming cut 2 bases from V and 3 bases from J; bases unmatched to any gene: 2. The CDR3 runs 15 residues. This sequence was found in a woman older than 75 in good health. Specimen: blood. The chain is built from TRBV6-1 and TRBJ2-3, with 10 bases that match TRBD1. The CDR3 is CASSEPGQGTDTQYF. CDR3 in DNA: TGTGCCAGCAGTGAACCGGGACAGGGGACAGATACGCAGTATTTT.